This section outlines one T cell receptor (beta chain) sequence together with its context. The antigen is not known. This CDR3 is missing its conserved last phenylalanine or tryptophan, likely due to a read error. In the original workflow: Clinicopathological groups differed in CDR3, with these differences serving to build a distant-metastasis classifier for papillary thyroid cancer. TCRdb redid the clone calls on the PCR reads using MiXCR. The V and J calls were not made by the authors but by TCRdb's processing. The data show 45,000 to 65,000 clones, around a sixth seen once. The sample comes from a study of metastatic and nonmetastatic thyroid tumors. Across the study: Repertoire comparison spanned blood and tumor or nodule tissue of malignant and benign thyroid patients.

This CDR3 is built from 16 residues. Germline V CDR1 and CDR2: SGHRS, YFSETQ. Unmatched junction bases numbered 9, after V lost 4 bases and J lost 4 bases. Patients were all untreated before their thyroid surgery. General study findings and limits: Benign nodules reportedly had significantly lower TCR beta diversity than malignant thyroid tumors in blood and tumor.

The sequenced sample was blood. This sequence originates from a female donor with papillary thyroid cancer or a benign thyroid nodule (not recorded which). Some clones in this sample may be carry-over from other donors' samples. V gene TRBV5-1 combines with J gene TRBJ2-1; 9 bases map to TRBD1. CDR3 sequence reads: CASSIPGTGIYNEQFL. CDR3 nucleotide sequence: TGCGCCAGCAGCATTCCTGGGACAGGGATTTACAATGAGCAGTTCCTC.